Sequencing of this T cell receptor beta chain was carried out in a study of pediatric ulcerative colitis. Whole-study results and caveats: Blood-derived T cells may be present in rectal pinch biopsies. A couple of rectal clonotypes were found only in ulcerative colitis patients, all of them.

Data came from immunoSEQ multiplex PCR; TCRdb stores just in-frame clones and leaves some out. This table holds 16,000 or so clones, roughly three quarters found once. The germline V gene has CDR1 SGHNT and CDR2 YENEEA. Trimming shortened V by 5 bases and J by 6 bases, and 13 bases separated the two germline ends. This CDR3 spans 14 amino acids. During colonoscopy, one to two rectal pinch biopsies were collected. To note about this clone: Its specificity is not known.

Sequencing input: gut tissue. The source of this sequence is a boy between 10 and 17 years old who was a control in a study of pediatric ulcerative colitis. The chain combines TRBV11-3 with TRBJ2-2; D ambiguous. In DNA form, the CDR3 reads TGTGCCAGCAGCGGACGTAAGGGTTCCGGGGAGCTGTTTTTT. Translated, it gives CASSGRKGSGELFF.